These 28 T cell receptor beta chains were all obtained from the same sample, sequenced in a study of response to subunit inactivated influenza vaccine. TCRdb redid the calling of the RT-PCR reads with MiXCR, one entry per CDR3 protein. The sample shows 500,000 to 600,000 distinct CDR3 sequences, 7.5% to 8.5% of them seen only once. Source: PBMCs from blood, taken about 24 months after vaccination. The origin of the receptors is a man between 50 and 69 years old who received an inactivated influenza vaccine.

This clonotype was seen at least ten times. The J gene is TRBJ2-4, the V gene TRBV3-1; 9 bases line up with TRBD1. Germline lookup yields CDR1 LGHDT and CDR2 YNNKEL (reference sequence). V lost 3 bases to trimming and J lost 6 bases; unmatched junction nucleotides: 3. CDR3 length equals 14 residues. CDR3 region: CASSQPGQGNIQYF. The CDR3, as DNA: TGTGCCAGCAGCCAGCCGGGACAGGGAAACATTCAGTACTTC.

This clonotype was observed many times. The gene calls are TRBV6-2 or TRBV6-3 and TRBJ2-7; D gene ambiguous. V shed 5 bases and J shed 6 bases, with 11 bases lying between them. The CDR3 loop spans 12 amino acids. From germline, CDR1 is MNHEY and CDR2 SVGEGT. The CDR3 loop reads CASSDRLVEQYF. The CDR3 coding sequence is TGTGCCAGCAGTGATAGACTGGTCGAGCAGTACTTC.

In this sample, this clonotype turned up a few times. The chain combines TRBV18 with TRBJ2-7; D is undetermined. The V and J ends lost 0 bases and 3 bases respectively, with 9 bases between them. CDR3 length equals 14 residues. Germline assignment: CDR1 KGHSH and CDR2 LQKENI. CDR3 coding DNA: TGTGCCAGCTCACCACCGAACAGAGTCTACGAGCAGTACTTC. The encoded protein is CASSPPNRVYEQYF.

V usage is TRBV7-2 and J usage is TRBJ2-5; TRBD1 is a possible D gene (5 bases). The CDR3 runs to 15 residues. Deletions cut 2 bases from V and 5 bases from J, with 15 bases between. The germline V gene encodes CDR1 SGHTA and CDR2 FQGNSA. The CDR3 spells CASSLQDKSRETQYF. The CDR3 DNA follows: TGTGCCAGCAGCTTACAGGACAAGTCGAGGGAGACCCAGTACTTC.

This clonotype was seen repeatedly, ten times or more. The chain combines TRBV12-3 or TRBV12-4 with TRBJ2-2; TRBD1 is a possible D gene (5 bases). V gave up 7 bases and J gave up 3 bases, with 9 bases separating them. The CDR3 spans 13 residues. In DNA form, the CDR3 reads TGTGCCAGCATTCAGGGTGACACCGGGGAGCTGTTTTTT. This encodes CASIQGDTGELFF.

This clonotype was counted at least ten times. The chain combines TRBV5-1 with TRBJ1-3; D call uncertain. This CDR3 has 14 amino acids. Germline V gene data show CDR1 as SGHRS and CDR2 as YFSETQ. The V end lost 0 bases, the J end lost 0 bases, and 4 bases lay between the germline ends. The CDR3 DNA reads TGCGCCAGCAGCTTGGCCAGCTCTGGAAACACCATATATTTT. As protein: CASSLASSGNTIYF.

This clonotype has at least ten counts. J is TRBJ2-2 and V is TRBV7-2; either TRBD1 or TRBD2 may fit D (6 bases each). This CDR3 contains 14 residues. Germline V gives CDR1 SGHTA, CDR2 FQGNSA. V was shortened by 2 bases and J by 6 bases, with 10 bases between the two germline ends. The CDR3 reads CASSLIRGAGELFF. In nucleotides, the CDR3 is TGTGCCAGCAGCTTAATTAGGGGGGCCGGGGAGCTGTTTTTT.

There are many counts of this clonotype. This chain joins TRBV20-1 and TRBJ1-2; 9 nucleotides agree with TRBD1. The CDR3 loop spans 13 amino acids. Per the germline V gene, CDR1 is DFQATT and CDR2 is SNEGSKA (reference sequence). With V trimmed by 6 bases and J by 3 bases, 5 bases remained unmatched. CDR3 in amino acids: CSAPGQGDYGYTF. In nucleotides, the CDR3 is TGCAGTGCGCCGGGACAGGGTGACTATGGCTACACCTTC.

This clonotype was counted at least ten times. In DNA form, the CDR3 reads TGTGCCAGCAGCTTTGGACTAGCGGGACGATACGAGCAGTACTTC. This encodes CASSFGLAGRYEQYF. V usage is TRBV7-2 and J usage is TRBJ2-7; 12 bases fit TRBD2. Trimming removed 3 bases from V and 4 bases from J; junction bases left unmatched: 4. The CDR3 sequence is 15 residues long. CDR1 is SGHTA, CDR2 FQGNSA, per germline.

This clonotype was recorded many times. The junction departs from germline at one end; a sequencing error may be responsible. The chain uses TRBV6-2 or TRBV6-3 and TRBJ2-7; 15 bases are a match to TRBD2. The CDR3 length is 12 residues. CDR1 is MNHEY and CDR2 is SVGEGT in the germline V gene. The CDR3 DNA reads TGTGCCAGCAGTTACGGGACTAGCGGGAGGCACTTC. Translation gives CASSYGTSGRHF.

This clonotype was seen a handful of times. This chain links TRBV20-1 with TRBJ2-2; the D gene is possibly TRBD2 (5 bases). Germline values: CDR1 DFQATT, CDR2 SNEGSKA (reference sequence). This CDR3 comprises 15 residues. V shed 0 bases and J shed 4 bases, with 12 bases lying between them. CDR3 nucleotide sequence: TGCAGTGCTAGAGACGGACGGGAAAGCACCGGGGAGCTGTTTTTT. This translates into CSARDGRESTGELFF.

The table lists this clonotype with a few counts. The rearrangement uses TRBV3-1 and TRBJ2-7, with a tentative D call TRBD1 (6 bases). V was shortened by 5 bases and J by 8 bases, with 13 bases between the two germline ends. The CDR3 extends over 12 amino acids. CDR1 and CDR2 (germline): LGHDT, YNNKEL (reference sequence). For the CDR3, the DNA is TGTGCCAGCAGCGTTCACAGGGATCAGCAGTACTTC. It encodes CASSVHRDQQYF.

This clonotype has a count of ten or more. The J gene is TRBJ2-5, the V gene TRBV9; the match to TRBD1 covers 8 bases. Germline lookup yields CDR1 SGDLS and CDR2 YYNGEE. The CDR3 consists of 13 residues. Trimming at V came to 3 bases and at J to 5 bases, leaving 3 bases not matched to a gene. The CDR3 DNA sequence: TGTGCCAGCAGCGCGGACAGGGCGGAGACCCAGTACTTC. It specifies CASSADRAETQYF. The full variable domain, its missing parts supplied by reference TRBV9 and TRBJ2-5, is DSGVTQTPKHLITATGQRVTLRCSPRSGDLSVYWYQQSLDQGLQFLIQYYNGEERAKGNILERFSAQQFPDLHSELNLSSLELGDSALYFCASSADRAETQYFGPGTRLLVL.

This clonotype has more than one count but fewer than ten. For the CDR3, the DNA is TGTGCCTGTGCCAGGACAGGGCGAACGCAGTATTTT. Translated: CACARTGRTQYF. The chain recombines TRBV30 with TRBJ2-3; 8 bases line up with TRBD1. Trimming at V came to 6 bases and at J to 9 bases, leaving 8 bases not matched to a gene. Looked up from germline, CDR1 is GTSNPN and CDR2 is SVGIG (reference sequence). The CDR3 length is 12 residues.

A few counts support this clonotype. The chain employs TRBV12-3 or TRBV12-4 and TRBJ1-2; perhaps TRBD1 as D (6 bases). This CDR3 comprises 16 residues. V was trimmed by 5 bases and J by 0 bases, leaving 16 bases between them. CDR3 region: CASSAGALPTNYGYTF. CDR3 in DNA: TGTGCCAGCAGTGCAGGGGCGCTACCCACTAACTATGGCTACACCTTC.

This clonotype has at least ten counts. The chain employs TRBV10-3 and TRBJ1-4; the D gene is possibly TRBD1 (6 bases). The CDR3 consists of 13 residues. In germline, CDR1 is ENHRY, CDR2 SYGVKD. The germline V and J ends were trimmed by 7 bases and 4 bases, with 10 bases remaining between them. The CDR3 sequence is CAINRDINEKLFF. The DNA of the CDR3 is TGTGCCATCAACCGGGACATTAATGAAAAACTGTTTTTT.

DNA of the CDR3: TGTGCCAGCAGTGCGGGACAGCAGGCTCCTTTAGCCAAAAACATTCAGTACTTC. Encoded protein: CASSAGQQAPLAKNIQYF. The chain links TRBV12-3 or TRBV12-4 to TRBJ2-4; D may be TRBD1 (7 bases). This CDR3 comprises 18 residues. Trimming cost V 5 bases and J 0 bases, with 20 bases left between them.

The rearrangement links TRBV7-9 to TRBJ2-7; 8 bases map to TRBD1. V gave up 5 bases and J gave up 4 bases; unmatched junction bases: 13. The CDR3 has 16 amino acids. Germline V gene data show CDR1 as SEHNR and CDR2 as FQNEAQ (reference sequence). The chain's CDR3 is CASSDNRGAYSYEQYF. The CDR3 DNA sequence: TGTGCCAGCAGCGACAACAGGGGGGCCTACTCGTACGAGCAGTACTTC.

The V and J genes are TRBV12-3 or TRBV12-4 and TRBJ2-7; 10 bases are shared with TRBD2. The CDR3 runs 18 residues. V lost 3 bases, J lost 1 base, and 12 bases stayed unmatched. The CDR3 sequence: CASSFITWPSGSSYEQYF. In nucleotides, the CDR3 is TGTGCCAGCAGTTTCATAACCTGGCCTAGCGGGAGTTCCTACGAGCAGTACTTC.

This clonotype has ten or more counts. The chain is built from TRBV7-2 and TRBJ1-1, with D perhaps TRBD1 (5 bases). This CDR3 region has 15 residues. V lost 3 bases to trimming and J lost 0 bases, with 11 bases between them. The germline gives CDR1 SGHTA, CDR2 FQGNSA. CDR3 nucleotides: TGTGCCAGCAGCTTCGGGACGGCGATGAACACTGAAGCTTTCTTT. Amino acid sequence: CASSFGTAMNTEAFF.

This chain links TRBV4-2 with TRBJ2-1; 14 bases agree with TRBD2. J gave up 0 bases and V 4 bases, and 8 bases lay outside the gene matches. The CDR3 loop spans 19 amino acids. Germline assignment: CDR1 LGHNA and CDR2 YNFKEQ. CDR3 protein: CASSRHGTSGGSSYNEQFF. DNA of the CDR3: TGTGCCAGCAGCCGACACGGGACTAGCGGGGGAAGCTCCTACAATGAGCAGTTCTTC.

This clonotype was found a few times. This sequence joins TRBV2 and TRBJ2-7, with D perhaps matching TRBD1 (5 bases). Germline loops: CDR1 SNHLY, CDR2 FYNNEI. CDR3 length equals 15 residues. Trimming pared 1 base from V and 0 bases from J, leaving 10 bases between. The CDR3 nucleotides read TGTGCCAGCAGTGAAGGAACAGGAAGCTCCTACGAGCAGTACTTC. This translates into CASSEGTGSSYEQYF.

This clonotype was counted between two and nine times. The chain has TRBV6-2 or TRBV6-3 and TRBJ2-5; D not resolved. V lost 8 bases, J lost 2 bases, and 18 bases lay in between. The CDR3 is 15 residues long. Germline V gene data show CDR1 as MNHEY and CDR2 as SVGEGT. CDR3 sequence: CASRPTFPRQETQYF. The CDR3 nucleotides read TGTGCCAGCCGCCCCACGTTCCCGCGGCAAGAGACCCAGTACTTC.

This clonotype was detected ten times or more. This chain connects TRBV10-3 to TRBJ2-7; 11 bases fit TRBD1. V lost 11 bases, J lost 4 bases, and 4 bases stayed unmatched. This CDR3 comprises 12 residues. CDR1 ENHRY and CDR2 SYGVKD come from the germline V gene. As DNA, the CDR3 is TGTGCCGTAGGGACAGGGGGGTACGAGCAGTACTTC. It translates to CAVGTGGYEQYF.

The chain employs TRBV6-5 and TRBJ2-3; unclear D gene. The germline CDR1 and CDR2 sequences are MNHEY and SVGAGI. The CDR3 runs 17 residues. Trimming took off 0 bases at V and 0 bases at J, with 13 bases between the two ends. CDR3 DNA sequence: TGTGCCAGCAGTTACTCTACACCCCTGGACAGCACAGATACGCAGTATTTT. This encodes CASSYSTPLDSTDTQYF.

The chain recombines TRBV21-1 with TRBJ1-5; TRBD1, the table's D call, lacks a check against the DNA. TRBV21-1 is labeled a pseudogene. The CDR3 sequence is 14 residues long. CDR3 bases: TGTGCCGGCACGCGGACAGGGGGCTGGCAGCCCCAGCATTTT. Its translation: CAGTRTGGWQPQHF.

J is TRBJ2-7 and V is TRBV10-3, with 7 bases that match TRBD2. Germline CDR1 ENHRY, CDR2 SYGVKD. The J segment lost 0 bases and the V segment lost 4 bases, leaving 6 bases of the junction unmatched. The CDR3 runs 15 residues. The CDR3 protein is CAISASLAVSYEQYF. The DNA of the CDR3 is TGTGCCATCAGTGCAAGTCTAGCGGTCTCCTACGAGCAGTACTTC.

This clonotype was seen only a few times. The chain couples TRBV2 to TRBJ1-1; D is undetermined. CDR1 and CDR2 (germline): SNHLY, FYNNEI. V shed 4 bases and J shed 7 bases, with 4 bases lying between them. The CDR3 consists of 10 residues. CDR3 sequence (DNA): TGTGCCAGCAGTGTAGGTGAAGCTTTCTTT. Translating it yields CASSVGEAFF.